This passage covers 11 T cell receptor beta chains from one sample sequenced in a study of response to subunit inactivated influenza vaccine. MiXCR was run by TCRdb on the RT-PCR reads, yielding one entry per CDR3 protein. Of hundreds of thousands of distinct CDR3 sequences in the sample, around 11% were seen once. Sequenced material: PBMCs from blood, taken on the day of vaccination. The receptor source for this set is a man aged 45 to 65 who received an inactivated influenza vaccine.

In its sample, this clonotype was seen many times. The chain joins TRBV6-1 to TRBJ2-2; 7 nucleotides align to TRBD1. The germline gives CDR1 MNHNS, CDR2 SASEGT. This CDR3 is built from 15 residues. Unmatched junction bases numbered 11, after V lost 8 bases and J lost 5 bases. The CDR3 loop reads CASDRRTGRTGELFF. The CDR3 coding sequence is TGTGCCAGCGACAGAAGGACAGGACGGACCGGGGAGCTGTTTTTT.

The V gene is TRBV7-2, the J gene TRBJ2-7; no clear D gene. Deletions cut 5 bases from V and 4 bases from J, with 9 bases between. The CDR3 length is 12 residues. Germline loops: CDR1 SGHTA, CDR2 FQGNSA. The CDR3 DNA sequence: TGTGCCAGCAGCCCCAACCGTTACGAGCAGTACTTC. Amino acid sequence: CASSPNRYEQYF.

The chain couples TRBV11-1 to TRBJ2-2, with a possible D match to TRBD2 (5 bases). Germline CDR1 SGHAT, CDR2 FQDESV (reference sequence). V lost 0 bases, J lost 7 bases, and 6 bases lay in between. The CDR3 consists of 13 residues. CDR3 amino acids: CASSLASGGELFF. The CDR3 DNA reads TGTGCCAGCAGCTTAGCAAGCGGCGGGGAGCTGTTTTTT.

V gene TRBV4-3 combines with J gene TRBJ2-7; 9 nucleotides line up with TRBD2. The ends lost 0 bases at V and 0 bases at J; junction bases unmatched: 6. The germline gives CDR1 LGHNA, CDR2 YSLEER. The CDR3 is 17 residues long. CDR3 protein: CASSQDGERGASYEQYF. In DNA, the CDR3 is TGCGCCAGCAGCCAAGACGGGGAGCGGGGGGCCTCCTACGAGCAGTACTTC.

This clonotype was recorded a few times. The rearrangement uses TRBV7-9 and TRBJ1-1; D is undetermined. Trimming cost V 1 base and J 4 bases, with 16 bases left between them. Germline V CDR1 and CDR2: SEHNR, FQNEAQ (reference sequence). CDR3 size: 16 residues. This CDR3 reads CASSLGQVLYGTEAFF. The CDR3 coding sequence is TGTGCCAGCAGCTTAGGGCAAGTCCTCTACGGCACTGAAGCTTTCTTT.

The V and J genes are TRBV4-3 and TRBJ2-3; possible D gene TRBD2, 6 bases. The CDR3 sequence is 13 residues long. Germline values: CDR1 LGHNA, CDR2 YSLEER. Trimming stripped 3 bases from V and 4 bases from J, with 8 bases between. The CDR3 here is CASSHRGSDTQYF. The CDR3 nucleotides are TGCGCCAGCAGCCACCGGGGGTCAGATACGCAGTATTTT.

The chain joins TRBV5-4 to TRBJ2-1, with TRBD2 identical over 9 bases. In germline, CDR1 is SGHNT, CDR2 YYREEE (reference sequence). V shed 0 bases and J 9 bases; nucleotides not matched to a gene: 7. The CDR3 is made up of 15 amino acids. This chain's CDR3 is CASSLGAGGSLEQFF. CDR3 in DNA: TGTGCCAGCAGCTTGGGAGCGGGAGGTTCCCTTGAGCAGTTCTTC.

Comments on this clonotype: A junction end diverges from the germline sequence, so it may reflect a read error. The chain carries TRBV3-1 and TRBJ2-4; 7 nucleotides align to TRBD1. Per germline, CDR1 LGHDT and CDR2 YNNKEL (reference sequence). The CDR3 extends over 17 amino acids. In nucleotides, the CDR3 is TGTACCAGCAGCCCCAGGGGGTCAACACTAGCCAAAAACATTCAGTACTTC. Its translation is CTSSPRGSTLAKNIQYF.

This clonotype showed up just a few times. The chain uses TRBV6-5 and TRBJ2-3; maybe TRBD1 (6 bases). This CDR3 is built from 14 residues. V was shortened by 2 bases and J by 2 bases, with 8 bases between the two germline ends. Per the germline V gene, CDR1 is MNHEY and CDR2 is SVGAGI. The CDR3 DNA sequence: TGTGCCAGCAGTTACAACAGGGCCACAGATACGCAGTATTTT. Amino acids: CASSYNRATDTQYF.

This clonotype was seen only a few times. This chain links TRBV7-8 with TRBJ1-2, with 7 bases matching TRBD1. The CDR3 runs to 16 residues. CDR1 and CDR2 from the germline V gene are SGHVS and FQNEAQ. With 4 bases clipped from V and 0 bases from J, the junction kept 8 bases outside the gene matches. CDR3 amino acids: CASSSKRGQANYGYTF. CDR3 bases: TGTGCCAGCAGCTCGAAGCGAGGACAGGCTAACTATGGCTACACCTTC.

The CDR3 reads CASSLDDMVRSSYNEQFF. The CDR3 bases are TGTGCCAGCAGCTTGGATGACATGGTCAGGAGCTCCTACAATGAGCAGTTCTTC. This rearrangement joins TRBV5-6 to TRBJ2-1, with D unclear. This CDR3 spans 18 amino acids. The ends were cut back, 0 bases at V and 0 bases at J, with 16 bases in the middle. From germline, CDR1 is SGHDT and CDR2 YYEEEE.